This entry is about one T cell receptor (beta chain). These data are taken from a study of blood T cell repertoires in COVID-19. There are 13 residues in the CDR3. Germline V gene data show CDR1 as GTSNPN and CDR2 as SVGIG (reference sequence). V lost 4 bases, J lost 3 bases, and 12 bases lay in between. The table came from immunoSEQ multiplex PCR; TCRdb's copy has only in-frame clones and leaves some out. The sample yields 100,000 or so clones, around 79% seen once. This clonotype was sampled from a man between 65 and 85 years old with active or convalescent COVID-19. The sequencing sample was made of peripheral blood. The chain is built from TRBV30 and TRBJ1-1; the D is unclear. The CDR3 region is CAWTNTGDTEAFF. CDR3 DNA: TGTGCCTGGACTAACACCGGGGACACTGAAGCTTTCTTT. Filled out from reference TRBV30 and TRBJ1-1, the complete variable domain reads SQTIHQWPATLVQPVGSPLSLECTVEGTSNPNLYWYRQAAGRGLQLLFYSVGIGQISSEVPQNLSASRPQDRQFILSSKKLLLSDSGFYLCAWTNTGDTEAFFGQGTRLTVV.